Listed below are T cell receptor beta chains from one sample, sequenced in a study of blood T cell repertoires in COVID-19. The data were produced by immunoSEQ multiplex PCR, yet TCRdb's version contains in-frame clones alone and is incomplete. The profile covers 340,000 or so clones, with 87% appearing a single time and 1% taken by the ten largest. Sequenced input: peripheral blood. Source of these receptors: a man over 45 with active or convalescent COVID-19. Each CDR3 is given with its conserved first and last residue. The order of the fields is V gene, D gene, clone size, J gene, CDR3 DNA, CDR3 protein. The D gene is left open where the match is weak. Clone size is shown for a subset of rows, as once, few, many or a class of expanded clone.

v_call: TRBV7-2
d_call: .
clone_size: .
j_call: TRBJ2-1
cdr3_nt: TGTGCCAGCAGCTCCACCTACAATGAGCAGTTCTTC
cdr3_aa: CASSSTYNEQFF

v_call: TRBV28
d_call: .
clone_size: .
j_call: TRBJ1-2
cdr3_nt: TGTGCCAGCAGTCCCTGGCAGGGGCTGCGGGGCTACACCTTC
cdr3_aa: CASSPWQGLRGYTF

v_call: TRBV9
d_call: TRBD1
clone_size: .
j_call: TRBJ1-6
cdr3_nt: TGTGCCAGCAGCGTCGACAGGGCCTATAATTCACCCCTCCACTTT
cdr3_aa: CASSVDRAYNSPLHF

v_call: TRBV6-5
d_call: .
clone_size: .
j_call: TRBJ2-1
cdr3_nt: TGTGCCAGCAGTCAGATGGGTAGCGACAATGAGCAGTTCTTC
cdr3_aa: CASSQMGSDNEQFF

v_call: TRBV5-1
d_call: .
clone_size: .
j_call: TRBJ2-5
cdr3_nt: TGCGCCAGCAGCTTGGAGTTAGGGGGCCAAGAGACCCAGTACTTC
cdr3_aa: CASSLELGGQETQYF

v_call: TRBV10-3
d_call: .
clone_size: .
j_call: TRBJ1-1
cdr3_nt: TGTGCCATCAGTGGGACAAACACTGAAGCTTTCTTT
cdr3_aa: CAISGTNTEAFF

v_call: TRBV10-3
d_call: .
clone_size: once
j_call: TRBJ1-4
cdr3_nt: TGTGCCATCAGTAAGACCTCAGGGGTAGCTGAAAAACTGTTTTTT
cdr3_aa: CAISKTSGVAEKLFF

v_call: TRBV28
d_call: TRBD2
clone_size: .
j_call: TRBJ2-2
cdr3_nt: TGTGCCAGCAGAGGGGGACTAGCCCCCACCGGGGAGCTGTTTTTT
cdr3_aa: CASRGGLAPTGELFF

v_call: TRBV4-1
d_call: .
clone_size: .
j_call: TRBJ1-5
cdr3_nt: TGCGCCAGCAGCCAAGATACGGGGGTAAGTCGGCCCCAGCATTTT
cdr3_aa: CASSQDTGVSRPQHF

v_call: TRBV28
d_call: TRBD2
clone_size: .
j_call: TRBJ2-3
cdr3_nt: TGTGCCAGCAGTTCGGGAGGAAACACAGATACGCAGTATTTT
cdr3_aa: CASSSGGNTDTQYF

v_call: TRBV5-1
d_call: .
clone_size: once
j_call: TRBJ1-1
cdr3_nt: TGCGCCAGCAGCACCGAAGTACAGAGACCGAACACTGAAGCTTTCTTT
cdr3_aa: CASSTEVQRPNTEAFF

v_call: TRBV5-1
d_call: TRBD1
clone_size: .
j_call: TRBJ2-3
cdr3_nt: TGCGCCAGCAGCTTCGGGACAGGGGCGGAAGATACGCAGTATTTT
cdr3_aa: CASSFGTGAEDTQYF

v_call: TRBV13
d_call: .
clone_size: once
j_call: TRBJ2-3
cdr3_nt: TGTGCCAGCAGCCAAGTGGCCGATACGCAGTATTTT
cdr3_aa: CASSQVADTQYF

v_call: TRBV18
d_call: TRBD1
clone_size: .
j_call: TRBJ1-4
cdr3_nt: TGTGCCAGCTTCCTGGACAGGCAACTGAATGAAAAACTGTTTTTT
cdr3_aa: CASFLDRQLNEKLFF

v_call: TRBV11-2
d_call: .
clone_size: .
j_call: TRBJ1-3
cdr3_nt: TGTGCCAGCAGCCCACTAACCAGGGTAACCATATATTTT
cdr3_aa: CASSPLTRVTIYF

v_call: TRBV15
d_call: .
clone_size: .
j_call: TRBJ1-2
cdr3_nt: TGTGCCACCGACGACCCAGCGAGGAGCTATGGCTACACCTTC
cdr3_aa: CATDDPARSYGYTF

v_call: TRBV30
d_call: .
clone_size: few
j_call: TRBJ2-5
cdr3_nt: TGTGCCTGGAGTCTAGGACTACAAGAGACCCAGTACTTC
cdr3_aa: CAWSLGLQETQYF

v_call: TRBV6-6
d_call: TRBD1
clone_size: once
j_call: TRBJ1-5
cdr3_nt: TGTGCCAGCAGCGCCACAGGGGGCCAGCCCCAGCATTTT
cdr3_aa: CASSATGGQPQHF

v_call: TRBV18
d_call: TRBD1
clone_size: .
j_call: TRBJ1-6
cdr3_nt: TGTGCCAGCTCATCCGAATACAGGGGCCGGAATTCACCCCTCCACTTT
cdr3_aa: CASSSEYRGRNSPLHF

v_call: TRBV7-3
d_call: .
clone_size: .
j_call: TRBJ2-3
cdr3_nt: TGTGCCAGCAGCTCCGGGGGATATCCGCAGTATTTT
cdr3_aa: CASSSGGYPQYF

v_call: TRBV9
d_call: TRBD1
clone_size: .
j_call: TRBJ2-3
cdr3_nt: TGTGCCAGCAGCTCCCGCCCGGGACAGGGGCCAGATACGCAGTATTTT
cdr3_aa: CASSSRPGQGPDTQYF

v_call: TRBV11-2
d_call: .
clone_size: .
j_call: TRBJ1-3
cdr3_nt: TGTGCCAGCAGCGCAAGCGGCCAAAGCTCTGGAAACACCATATATTTT
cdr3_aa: CASSASGQSSGNTIYF

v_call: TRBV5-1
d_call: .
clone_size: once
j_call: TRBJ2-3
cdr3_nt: TGCGCCAGCAGTAAAGAACAGAGCACAGATACGCAGTATTTT
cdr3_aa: CASSKEQSTDTQYF

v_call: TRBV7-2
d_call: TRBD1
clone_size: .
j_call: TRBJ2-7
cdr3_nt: TGTGCCAGCAGCTTAGTAGGGGACAGGGCGGACGAGCAGTACTTC
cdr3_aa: CASSLVGDRADEQYF

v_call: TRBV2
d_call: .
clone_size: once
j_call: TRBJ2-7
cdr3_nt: TGTGCCAGCAGTGTCGGAGACTCCTACGAGCAGTACTTC
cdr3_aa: CASSVGDSYEQYF

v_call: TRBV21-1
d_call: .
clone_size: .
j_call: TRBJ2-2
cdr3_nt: TGTGCCAGCAGCAAAATTACAGGGGAAGTGGAAACCGGGGAGCTGTTTTTT
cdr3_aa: CASSKITGEVETGELFF

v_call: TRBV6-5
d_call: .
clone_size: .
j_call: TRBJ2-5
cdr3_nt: TGTGCCAGCAGTTACTCGGGGGGGCCGCGAGAGACCCAGTACTTC
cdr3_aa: CASSYSGGPRETQYF

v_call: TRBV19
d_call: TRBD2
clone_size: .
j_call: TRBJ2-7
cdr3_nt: TGTGCCAGTAGTTTACAAGCGGGAGCGAGGGAGGAGCAGTACTTC
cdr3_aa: CASSLQAGAREEQYF

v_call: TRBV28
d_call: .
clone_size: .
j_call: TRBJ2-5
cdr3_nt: TGTGCCAGCAGTTTACCCCAGGCAGGGGCAGAGACCCAGTACTTC
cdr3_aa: CASSLPQAGAETQYF

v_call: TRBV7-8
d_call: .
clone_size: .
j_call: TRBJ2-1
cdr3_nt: TGTGCCAGCAGCTTTATCGGGGGCAATGAGCAGTTCTTC
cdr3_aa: CASSFIGGNEQFF

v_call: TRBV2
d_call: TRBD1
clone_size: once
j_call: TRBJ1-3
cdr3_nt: TGTGCCAGCAGAATAGACAGGGGCTCTGGAAACACCATATATTTT
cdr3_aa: CASRIDRGSGNTIYF

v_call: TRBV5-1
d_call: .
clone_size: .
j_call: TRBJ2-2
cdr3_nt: TGCGCCAGCAGCTTGGGACCTGGAGGTCCAAACCGGGTGGAGCTGTTTTTT
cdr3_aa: CASSLGPGGPNRVELFF

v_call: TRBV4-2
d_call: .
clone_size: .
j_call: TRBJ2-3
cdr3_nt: TGTGCCAGCAGCCAAGTTAGCGGAAGCACAGATACGCAGTATTTT
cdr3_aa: CASSQVSGSTDTQYF

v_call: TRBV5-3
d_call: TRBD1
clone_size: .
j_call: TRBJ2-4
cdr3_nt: TGTGCCAGAAGCTTGGAAGAGGGTCACAGGGGCGGAATAGCCAAAAACATTCAGTACTTC
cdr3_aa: CARSLEEGHRGGIAKNIQYF

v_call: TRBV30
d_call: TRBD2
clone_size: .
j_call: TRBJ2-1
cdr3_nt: TGTGCCTGGAGTGTAGACCCAGCGGGGGGGCCTGAGCAGTTCTTC
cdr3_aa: CAWSVDPAGGPEQFF

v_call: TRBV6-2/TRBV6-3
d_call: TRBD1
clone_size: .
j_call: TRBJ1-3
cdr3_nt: TGTGCCAGCAGTTCCGCAACGACAGGGGGCCCAAGAGGAAACACCATATATTTT
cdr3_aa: CASSSATTGGPRGNTIYF